The 6 T cell receptor beta chains reported below all come from one sample, sequenced in a study of blood T cells in healthy people across ages. The authors ran a second PCR of roughly 6 to 12 cycles using a sample-barcoded 5' primer and a J-beta primer mix. TCRdb recomputed calls from the 5' RACE reads with MiXCR, one row per CDR3 protein. The table has fewer than 1,000,000 distinct CDR3 sequences, under 55% seen once. The specimen was blood. These receptor sequences come from a man aged 60-69 years in good health.

This sequence joins TRBV7-2 and TRBJ2-3; D not resolved. This CDR3 has 15 residues. V was cut by 5 bases and J by 2 bases, with 14 bases left in between. Germline lookup yields CDR1 SGHTA and CDR2 FQGNSA. This chain's CDR3 is CASSPISSNTDTQYF. In DNA, the CDR3 is TGTGCCAGCAGCCCCATCTCGAGTAACACAGATACGCAGTATTTT.

This clonotype was counted only a few times. The V call is TRBV7-9, the J call TRBJ1-2, with TRBD1 matching over 7 bases. V trimming: 3 bases; J trimming: 4 bases; junction bases outside the gene matches: 8. CDR3 length equals 15 residues. CDR1 is SEHNR and CDR2 is FQNEAQ in the germline V gene (reference sequence). CDR3 sequence (DNA): TGTGCCAGCAGCTTTATGACTGGGACAGCCTATGGCTACACCTTC. It encodes CASSFMTGTAYGYTF.

The V and J genes are TRBV5-1 and TRBJ2-5, with 15 bases lining up with TRBD2. Germline V gene data show CDR1 as SGHRS and CDR2 as YFSETQ. The CDR3 is 20 residues long. Trimming removed 3 bases from V and 2 bases from J; junction bases left unmatched: 14. DNA for the CDR3: TGCGCCAGCAGCTCGGGACTAGCGGGGGGAGATGGGTTCGAACAAGAGACCCAGTACTTC. It encodes CASSSGLAGGDGFEQETQYF.

The table lists this clonotype with a few counts. The CDR3 bases are TGCAGCGTTTCCGGACAGGGAGGGGTTTCCTACGAGCAGTACTTC. It specifies CSVSGQGGVSYEQYF. The gene calls are TRBV29-1 and TRBJ2-7; TRBD1 might be the D (8 bases). CDR1 and CDR2 from the germline V gene are SQVTM and ANQGSEA. This CDR3 has 15 residues. Trimming pared 5 bases from V and 1 base from J, leaving 18 bases between.

The rearrangement links TRBV28 to TRBJ2-7; weak D call: TRBD2 (6 bases). Trimming left V 5 bases short and J 0 bases short, with 14 bases between. In germline, CDR1 is MDHEN, CDR2 SYDVKM. CDR3 length equals 15 residues. The CDR3 sequence is CASSAPGGDSYEQYF. The CDR3, as DNA: TGTGCCAGCAGTGCCCCCGGGGGTGACTCCTACGAGCAGTACTTC.

V and J are TRBV20-1 and TRBJ2-5; tentatively, D is TRBD2 (6 bases). Germline V gene sequence: CDR1 DFQATT, CDR2 SNEGSKA (reference sequence). This CDR3 has 14 residues. Trimming pared 4 bases from V and 2 bases from J, leaving 14 bases between. This CDR3 is CSAIGGDPQETQYF. In DNA, the CDR3 is TGCAGTGCTATCGGCGGGGACCCACAAGAGACCCAGTACTTC.